This T cell receptor (beta chain) was observed in a study of blood T cell repertoires in COVID-19. Study-wide background: Material from acute and convalescent COVID-19 was sourced from the United States, Italy and Spain. In each case, the material was cDNA or gDNA derived from T cells, B-cell-depleted T cells, or PBMCs.

The CDR3 is 18 amino acids. The ends lost 3 bases at V and 0 bases at J; junction bases unmatched: 6. The germline gives CDR1 MDHEN, CDR2 SYDVKM. The authors' processing: Quantification of nucleated cells was approximated via reference gene primer amplification. Generated by immunoSEQ multiplex PCR, the TCRdb table keeps only in-frame clones and is missing some. The V and J calls and clone size were taken over from that table, and D and trimming were inferred from the DNA. The sample records about 220,000 clones, roughly 88% being singletons. Sequenced input: peripheral blood. The sequence came from a man over 45 with active or convalescent COVID-19. This chain joins TRBV28 and TRBJ2-6; 9 positions agree with TRBD2. The CDR3 region has the DNA TGTGCCAGCAGTTTCGGCGGGGGGGGCTCCTCTGGGGCCAACGTCCTGACTTTC. It codes for CASSFGGGGSSGANVLTF. The full variable domain, in which reference TRBV28 and TRBJ2-6 provide the parts outside the CDR3, is DVKVTQSSRYLVKRTGEKVFLECVQDMDHENMFWYRQDPGLGLRLIYFSYDVKMKEKGDIPEGYSVSREKKERFSLILESASTNQTSMYLCASSFGGGGSSGANVLTFGAGSRLTVL.